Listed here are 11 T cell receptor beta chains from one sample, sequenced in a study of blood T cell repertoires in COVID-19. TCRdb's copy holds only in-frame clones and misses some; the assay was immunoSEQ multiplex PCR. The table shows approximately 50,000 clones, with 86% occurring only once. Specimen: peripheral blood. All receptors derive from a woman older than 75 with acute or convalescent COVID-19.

The CDR3 spells CASSLGFGDSEQYF. The CDR3 nucleotides read TGTGCCAGCTCCCTTGGGTTCGGGGACTCCGAGCAGTACTTC. The rearrangement links TRBV18 to TRBJ2-7, with a possible D match to TRBD2 (6 bases). CDR1 is KGHSH, CDR2 LQKENI, per germline. Trimming shortened V by 6 bases and J by 6 bases, and 18 bases separated the two germline ends. This CDR3 is 14 amino acids long.

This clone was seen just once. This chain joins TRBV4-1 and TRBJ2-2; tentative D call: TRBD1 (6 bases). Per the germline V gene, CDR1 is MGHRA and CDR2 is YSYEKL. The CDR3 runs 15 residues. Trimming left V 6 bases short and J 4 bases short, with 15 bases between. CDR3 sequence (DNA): TGCGCCAGCAGACAACCGACAGGACCCACCGGGGAGCTGTTTTTT. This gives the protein CASRQPTGPTGELFF.

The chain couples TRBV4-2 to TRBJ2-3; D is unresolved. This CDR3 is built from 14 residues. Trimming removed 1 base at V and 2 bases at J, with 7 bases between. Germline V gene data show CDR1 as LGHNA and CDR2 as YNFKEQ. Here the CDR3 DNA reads TGTGCCAGCAGCCAAGCTCACTACACAGATACGCAGTATTTT. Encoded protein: CASSQAHYTDTQYF.

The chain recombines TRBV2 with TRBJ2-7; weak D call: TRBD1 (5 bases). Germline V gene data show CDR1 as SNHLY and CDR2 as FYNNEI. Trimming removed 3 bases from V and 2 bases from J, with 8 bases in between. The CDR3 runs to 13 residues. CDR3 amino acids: CASSEYRTYEQYF. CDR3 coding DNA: TGTGCCAGCAGTGAGTACAGGACCTACGAGCAGTACTTC.

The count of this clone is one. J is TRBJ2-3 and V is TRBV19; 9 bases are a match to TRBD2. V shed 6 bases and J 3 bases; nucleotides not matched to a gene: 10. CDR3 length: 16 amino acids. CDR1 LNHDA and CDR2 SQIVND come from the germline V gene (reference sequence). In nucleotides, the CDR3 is TGTGCCAGTAGGCCCCAGGCGGGAGGGTTTACAGATACGCAGTATTTT. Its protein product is CASRPQAGGFTDTQYF.

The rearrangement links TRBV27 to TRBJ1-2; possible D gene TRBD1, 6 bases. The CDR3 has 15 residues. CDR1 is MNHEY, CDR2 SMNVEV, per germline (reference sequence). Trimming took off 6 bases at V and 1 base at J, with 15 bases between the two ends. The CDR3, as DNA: TGTGCCAGCAGGCCCAAATCACAGGGTAACTATGGCTACACCTTC. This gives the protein CASRPKSQGNYGYTF.

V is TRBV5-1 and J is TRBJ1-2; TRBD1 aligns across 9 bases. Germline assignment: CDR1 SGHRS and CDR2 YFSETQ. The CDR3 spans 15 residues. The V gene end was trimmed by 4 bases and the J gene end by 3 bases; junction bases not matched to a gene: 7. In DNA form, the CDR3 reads TGCGCCAGCAGCCCAGGGACAGGGAGGGACTATGGCTACACCTTC. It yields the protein CASSPGTGRDYGYTF.

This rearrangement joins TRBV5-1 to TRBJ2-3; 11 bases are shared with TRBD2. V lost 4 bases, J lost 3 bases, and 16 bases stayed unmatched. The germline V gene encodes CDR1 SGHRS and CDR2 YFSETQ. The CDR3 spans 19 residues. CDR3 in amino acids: CASSPSGTSGLGGTDTQYF. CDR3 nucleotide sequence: TGCGCCAGCAGCCCTTCCGGGACTAGCGGCCTCGGGGGTACAGATACGCAGTATTTT.

The CDR3 DNA sequence: TGTGCCAGCAGCTTAGAAGGGGCTTGGGGCTACACCTTC. It specifies CASSLEGAWGYTF. The chain has TRBV7-9 and TRBJ1-2, with D possibly TRBD1 on 5 matching bases. The germline gives CDR1 SEHNR, CDR2 FQNEAQ (reference sequence). The CDR3 is 13 residues long. Deletions cut 1 base from V and 8 bases from J, with 11 bases between.

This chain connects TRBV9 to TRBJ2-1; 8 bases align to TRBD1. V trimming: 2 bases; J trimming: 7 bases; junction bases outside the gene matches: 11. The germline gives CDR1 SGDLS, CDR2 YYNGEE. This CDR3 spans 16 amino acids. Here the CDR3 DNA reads TGTGCCAGCAGCGTCCGAGGGCAGGGGGCCGGGAATGAGCAGTTCTTC. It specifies CASSVRGQGAGNEQFF. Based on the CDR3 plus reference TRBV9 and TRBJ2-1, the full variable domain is DSGVTQTPKHLITATGQRVTLRCSPRSGDLSVYWYQQSLDQGLQFLIQYYNGEERAKGNILERFSAQQFPDLHSELNLSSLELGDSALYFCASSVRGQGAGNEQFFGPGTRLTVL.

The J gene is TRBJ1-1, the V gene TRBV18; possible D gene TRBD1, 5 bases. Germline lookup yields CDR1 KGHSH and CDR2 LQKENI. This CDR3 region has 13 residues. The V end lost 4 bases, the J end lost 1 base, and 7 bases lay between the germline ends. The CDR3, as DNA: TGTGCCAGCTCACGACAGAGGAACACTGAAGCTTTCTTT. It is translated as CASSRQRNTEAFF. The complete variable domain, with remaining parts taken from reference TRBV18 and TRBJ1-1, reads NAGVMQNPRHLVRRRGQEARLRCSPMKGHSHVYWYRQLPEEGLKFMVYLQKENIIDESGMPKERFSAEFPKEGPSILRIQQVVRGDSAAYFCASSRQRNTEAFFGQGTRLTVV.